The 13 T cell receptor beta chains presented below share a single source sample, sequenced in a study of shared T cell receptors in the human thymus. Only in-frame clones appear in the TCRdb table, and some are missing; sequencing was by immunoSEQ multiplex PCR. The table lists about 660,000 clones, 85% to 90% of them singletons. Another study also made use of these data, one on human thymus T cells.

The sequenced material came from thymocytes. Every receptor here comes from a boy in the first two years of life with a congenital heart defect.

V and J are TRBV19 and TRBJ1-4, with 8 bases that match TRBD1. The CDR3 sequence is 13 residues long. From germline, CDR1 is LNHDA and CDR2 SQIVND (reference sequence). The J segment lost 4 bases and the V segment lost 8 bases, leaving 3 bases of the junction unmatched. The CDR3 region is CASQGALNEKLFF. The CDR3 DNA follows: TGTGCCAGTCAGGGGGCCCTTAATGAAAAACTGTTTTTT. Full variable domain (missing parts from reference TRBV19 and TRBJ1-4): DGGITQSPKYLFRKEGQNVTLSCEQNLNHDAMYWYRQDPGQGLRLIYYSQIVNDFQKGDIAEGYSVSREKKESFPLTVTSAQKNPTAFYLCASQGALNEKLFFGSGTQLSVL.

This clone was detected only once. The J gene is TRBJ2-3, the V gene TRBV9; 7 positions agree with TRBD2. This CDR3 contains 15 residues. J was trimmed by 5 bases and V by 4 bases; bases with no gene match: 10. Per germline, CDR1 SGDLS and CDR2 YYNGEE. CDR3 region: CASSPGRERVDTQYF. The CDR3, as DNA: TGTGCCAGCAGCCCGGGGCGGGAGAGAGTAGATACGCAGTATTTT.

The rearrangement joins TRBV5-1 to TRBJ2-7; TRBD2 matches at 7 bases. With 4 bases clipped from V and 2 bases from J, the junction kept 9 bases outside the gene matches. Germline CDR1 is SGHRS and CDR2 is YFSETQ. This CDR3 contains 15 residues. CDR3 residues: CASSPPSGKPYEQYF. DNA of the CDR3: TGCGCCAGCAGCCCCCCAAGCGGGAAGCCCTACGAGCAGTACTTC.

The CDR3 DNA follows: TGTGCCAGCAGCTTATACCCACGCCAGGGATCAGGGGGGCCCCAGCATTTT. It codes for CASSLYPRQGSGGPQHF. V and J are TRBV7-2 and TRBJ1-5; 7 positions match TRBD1. From germline, CDR1 is SGHTA and CDR2 FQGNSA. The CDR3 runs 17 residues. The V gene end was trimmed by 2 bases and the J gene end by 9 bases; junction bases not matched to a gene: 16.

The chain is built from TRBV27 and TRBJ2-2, with 8 bases fitting TRBD1. CDR1 and CDR2 (germline): MNHEY, SMNVEV (reference sequence). With 2 bases clipped from V and 7 bases from J, the junction kept 9 bases outside the gene matches. The CDR3 sequence is 16 residues long. CDR3 in DNA: TGTGCCAGCAGTTTACGCCGGAGGGACAGGAACGGGGAGCTGTTTTTT. Translating it yields CASSLRRRDRNGELFF.

The rearrangement joins TRBV27 to TRBJ2-1; possible D gene TRBD2, 6 bases. Germline lookup yields CDR1 MNHEY and CDR2 SMNVEV (reference sequence). The CDR3 spans 14 residues. V lost 7 bases and J lost 2, with 12 bases in between. The CDR3 reads CASTPEGPYNEQFF. The CDR3 region has the DNA TGTGCCAGCACCCCGGAGGGTCCCTACAATGAGCAGTTCTTC.

This clone has a handful of counts. The V call is TRBV2, the J call TRBJ2-5, with TRBD1 matching over 7 bases. Germline V gives CDR1 SNHLY, CDR2 FYNNEI. CDR3 size: 16 residues. The junction had 19 bases not matched to a gene; V was cut back by 10 bases and J by 5 bases. The DNA of the CDR3 is TGTGCCATTGGGATCTGGGGACAGACCCTCGGGGAGACCCAGTACTTC. Translated, it gives CAIGIWGQTLGETQYF.

The chain carries TRBV30 and TRBJ1-4; 7 nucleotides align to TRBD1. The CDR3 consists of 16 residues. Germline-derived CDR1 and CDR2 are GTSNPN and SVGIG (reference sequence). J gave up 1 base and V 1 base, and 6 bases lay outside the gene matches. CDR3 DNA sequence: TGTGCCTGGAGTGGTGAGGGGGCTATAACTAATGAAAAACTGTTTTTT. It yields the protein CAWSGEGAITNEKLFF.

This clone appeared once. The CDR3 nucleotides read TGTGCTAGTGACCCGACAGGCTATGGCTACACCTTC. Encoded protein: CASDPTGYGYTF. The chain combines TRBV12-5 with TRBJ1-2; D may be TRBD1 (6 bases). Germline V gene data show CDR1 as LGHNT and CDR2 as FRNRAP. Trimming cost V 7 bases and J 4 bases, with 10 bases left between them. There are 12 residues in the CDR3.

The chain carries TRBV6-6 and TRBJ2-7; maybe TRBD2 (5 bases). V shed 6 bases and J shed 0 bases, with 12 bases lying between them. The CDR3 length is 14 residues. Germline CDR1 is MNHNY and CDR2 is SVGAGI (reference sequence). CDR3 sequence reads: CASSYSGDSYEQYF. The CDR3 nucleotides read TGTGCCAGCAGCTATTCCGGGGACTCCTACGAGCAGTACTTC.

In its sample, this clone was seen once. This rearrangement joins TRBV5-4 to TRBJ2-5; 7 nucleotides match TRBD2. CDR1 is SGHNT and CDR2 is YYREEE in the germline V gene (reference sequence). V shed 0 bases and J 1 base; nucleotides not matched to a gene: 6. CDR3 size: 16 residues. This CDR3 is CASSLGGLESQETQYF. The CDR3 DNA is TGTGCCAGCAGCTTGGGTGGACTAGAGAGCCAAGAGACCCAGTACTTC.

The rearrangement joins TRBV7-9 to TRBJ2-1, with 9 bases fitting TRBD2. In germline, CDR1 is SEHNR, CDR2 FQNEAQ (reference sequence). This CDR3 comprises 15 residues. V lost 5 bases, J lost 2 bases, and 4 bases stayed unmatched. The CDR3 protein is CASSVGTSPYNEQFF. The DNA for the CDR3 is TGTGCCAGCAGCGTCGGGACTAGCCCCTACAATGAGCAGTTCTTC.

With regard to this clone: Germline is not matched at one junction end, which may reflect a read error. J is TRBJ2-7 and V is TRBV9, with 11 bases fitting TRBD2. Germline CDR1 reads SGDLS; CDR2 reads YYNGEE. The length of the CDR3 is 16 residues. CDR3 amino acids: CATSGKGLADVSEQYF. CDR3 DNA: TGTGCCACCAGCGGGAAGGGACTAGCGGACGTCTCTGAGCAGTACTTC. Full variable domain (missing parts from reference TRBV9 and TRBJ2-7): DSGVTQTPKHLITATGQRVTLRCSPRSGDLSVYWYQQSLDQGLQFLIQYYNGEERAKGNILERFSAQQFPDLHSELNLSSLELGDSALYFCATSGKGLADVSEQYFGPGTRLTVT.